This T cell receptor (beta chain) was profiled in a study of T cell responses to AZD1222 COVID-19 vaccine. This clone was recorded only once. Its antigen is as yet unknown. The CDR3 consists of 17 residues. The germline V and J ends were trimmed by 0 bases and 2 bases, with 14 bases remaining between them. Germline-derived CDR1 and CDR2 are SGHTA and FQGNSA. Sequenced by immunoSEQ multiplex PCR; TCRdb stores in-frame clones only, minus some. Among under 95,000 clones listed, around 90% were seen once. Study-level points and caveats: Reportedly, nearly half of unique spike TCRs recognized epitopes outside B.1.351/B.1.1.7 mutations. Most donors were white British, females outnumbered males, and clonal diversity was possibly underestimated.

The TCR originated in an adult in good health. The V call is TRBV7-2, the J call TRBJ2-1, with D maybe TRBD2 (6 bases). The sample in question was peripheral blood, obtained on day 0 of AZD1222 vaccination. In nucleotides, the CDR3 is TGTGCCAGCAGCTTAGCCTCAACCTGGGGGGCCTACAATGAGCAGTTCTTC. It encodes CASSLASTWGAYNEQFF.